This entry lists 27 T cell receptor beta chains sequenced from one sample in a study of OX40 agonist ivuxolimab in advanced cancers. Only in-frame clones appear in the TCRdb table, and some are missing; sequencing was by immunoSEQ multiplex PCR. The table lists fewer than 120,000 clones, roughly nine tenths of them singletons. This material consisted of CD4+ or CD8+ T cells sorted from blood, taken in a trial of the OX40 agonist ivuxolimab. The origin of the receptors is an adult with an advanced solid tumor such as melanoma, head and neck, liver or kidney cancer.

This chain joins TRBV2 and TRBJ1-1; the D is unclear. CDR3 length: 10 amino acids. Germline V lookup: CDR1 SNHLY, CDR2 FYNNEI. V was trimmed by 8 bases and J by 6 bases, leaving 7 bases between them. CDR3 sequence (DNA): TGTGCCAGCGGGGTCGCTGAAGCTTTCTTT. Its translation is CASGVAEAFF.

This chain joins TRBV7-9 and TRBJ2-3; 8 nucleotides agree with TRBD1. J gave up 0 bases and V 6 bases, and 5 bases lay outside the gene matches. The length of the CDR3 is 15 residues. Germline CDR1 is SEHNR and CDR2 is FQNEAQ (reference sequence). In DNA form, the CDR3 reads TGTGCCAGCAGTTGGACAGGGCCGAGCACAGATACGCAGTATTTT. It codes for CASSWTGPSTDTQYF.

The chain is built from TRBV6-1 and TRBJ2-3; 7 nucleotides agree with TRBD1. Germline assignment: CDR1 MNHNS and CDR2 SASEGT. Losses at the gene ends were 8 bases for V and 3 bases for J; bases not matched to a gene: 5. CDR3 length: 13 amino acids. CDR3 sequence: CASQPGQTDTQYF. CDR3 DNA: TGTGCCAGCCAACCGGGACAGACAGATACGCAGTATTTT.

The chain links TRBV28 to TRBJ2-5; possible D gene TRBD2, 5 bases. V was shortened by 5 bases and J by 0 bases, with 16 bases between the two germline ends. Germline V gives CDR1 MDHEN, CDR2 SYDVKM. The CDR3 runs 16 residues. Here the CDR3 reads CASSPRRSGDQETQYF. For the CDR3, the DNA is TGTGCCAGCAGTCCCCGGAGGAGCGGAGACCAAGAGACCCAGTACTTC. Using reference TRBV28 and TRBJ2-5 for the parts outside the CDR3, the full variable domain is DVKVTQSSRYLVKRTGEKVFLECVQDMDHENMFWYRQDPGLGLRLIYFSYDVKMKEKGDIPEGYSVSREKKERFSLILESASTNQTSMYLCASSPRRSGDQETQYFGPGTRLLVL.

This clone was found a few times. The V gene is TRBV6-5, the J gene TRBJ2-7; 9 positions agree with TRBD1. The germline V gene has CDR1 MNHEY and CDR2 SVGAGI. V trimming: 7 bases; J trimming: 6 bases; junction bases outside the gene matches: 7. The CDR3 consists of 13 residues. For the CDR3, the DNA is TGTGCCAGCAACGCGAGACAGGGGGGCGAGCAGTACTTC. It is translated as CASNARQGGEQYF.

The rearrangement links TRBV6-5 to TRBJ2-7; D unresolved. The V end lost 4 bases, the J end lost 5 bases, and 18 bases lay between the germline ends. Germline loops: CDR1 MNHEY, CDR2 SVGAGI. This CDR3 contains 15 residues. The CDR3 is CASSSDPGDLDEQYF. In DNA, the CDR3 is TGTGCCAGCAGTTCAGACCCAGGAGATCTTGACGAGCAGTACTTC.

The V call is TRBV11-1, the J call TRBJ1-2; D uncertain. The length of the CDR3 is 14 residues. Germline values: CDR1 SGHAT, CDR2 FQDESV (reference sequence). Trimming removed 2 bases at V and 4 bases at J, with 11 bases between. DNA of the CDR3: TGTGCCAGCAGCTTACAATCCGCTGGCTATGGCTACACCTTC. As protein: CASSLQSAGYGYTF. The full variable domain, rest sourced from reference TRBV11-1 and TRBJ1-2, is EAEVAQSPRYKITEKSQAVAFWCDPISGHATLYWYRQILGQGPELLVQFQDESVVDDSQLPKDRFSAERLKGVDSTLKIQPAELGDSAMYLCASSLQSAGYGYTFGSGTRLTVV.

V is TRBV7-2 and J is TRBJ2-2; possibly TRBD1 for D (6 bases). The germline gives CDR1 SGHTA, CDR2 FQGNSA. The CDR3 is 14 residues long. The V gene lost 5 bases and the J gene lost 0 bases, with 7 bases spanning the gap. CDR3 sequence reads: CASSRDTNTGELFF. CDR3 DNA: TGTGCCAGCAGCCGGGACACGAACACCGGGGAGCTGTTTTTT.

The chain carries TRBV28 and TRBJ1-4; TRBD1 matches 11 bases. CDR3 size: 14 residues. CDR1 is MDHEN and CDR2 is SYDVKM in the germline V gene. V gave up 5 bases and J gave up 7 bases; unmatched junction bases: 3. The CDR3 DNA reads TGTGCCAGCAGTGAGGGGACAGGGGGTGAAAAACTGTTTTTT. Amino acids: CASSEGTGGEKLFF.

This chain connects TRBV5-1 to TRBJ2-5, with TRBD2 matching 7 bases. Germline CDR1 and CDR2: SGHRS and YFSETQ. V gave up 4 bases and J gave up 1 base; unmatched junction bases: 4. The CDR3 has 14 amino acids. This CDR3 is CASSGRGSQETQYF. In nucleotides, the CDR3 is TGCGCCAGCAGCGGGAGGGGCTCCCAAGAGACCCAGTACTTC.

The chain uses TRBV19 and TRBJ2-7; 11 nucleotides align to TRBD2. The length of the CDR3 is 16 residues. V shed 1 base, J shed 3 bases, and the junction held 5 bases outside the gene matches. The germline V gene encodes CDR1 LNHDA and CDR2 SQIVND (reference sequence). CDR3 protein: CASSIATSGRGYEQYF. The CDR3 DNA is TGTGCCAGTAGTATAGCAACTAGCGGGAGAGGCTACGAGCAGTACTTC.

There are a few counts of this clone. V is TRBV4-1 and J is TRBJ2-6; D is tentatively TRBD1 or TRBD2 (5 bases each). CDR1 MGHRA and CDR2 YSYEKL come from the germline V gene. V lost 0 bases, J lost 2 bases, and 5 bases lay in between. The CDR3 extends over 15 amino acids. The chain's CDR3 is CASSQEGAGANVLTF. The CDR3 bases are TGCGCCAGCAGCCAAGAGGGGGCTGGGGCCAACGTCCTGACTTTC.

This chain uses TRBV11-1 with TRBJ2-7; D may match TRBD1 or TRBD2 (7 bases each). Per the germline V gene, CDR1 is SGHAT and CDR2 is FQDESV (reference sequence). The CDR3 is 14 amino acids. V lost 5 bases to trimming and J lost 3 bases, with 14 bases between them. The CDR3 sequence is CASSHVRGGYEQYF. CDR3 in DNA: TGTGCCAGCAGCCACGTCAGGGGGGGCTACGAGCAGTACTTC.

This sequence joins TRBV6-6 and TRBJ1-2, with TRBD1 matching 7 bases. With 5 bases clipped from V and 10 bases from J, the junction kept 13 bases outside the gene matches. There are 14 residues in the CDR3. CDR1 and CDR2 from the germline V gene are MNHNY and SVGAGI (reference sequence). The CDR3 is CASSGGRQGRDYTF. The CDR3 coding sequence is TGTGCCAGCAGTGGGGGCCGACAGGGTAGAGACTACACCTTC.

The V and J genes are TRBV11-2 and TRBJ2-1, with D possibly being TRBD1 (5 bases). The germline V and J ends were trimmed by 5 bases and 9 bases, with 14 bases remaining between them. The CDR3 length is 13 residues. Germline CDR1 SGHAT, CDR2 FQNNGV. CDR3 sequence reads: CASSRQRLSEQFF. CDR3 in DNA: TGTGCCAGCAGCCGACAGCGTTTAAGTGAGCAGTTCTTC.

The chain carries TRBV10-3 and TRBJ2-7; TRBD2 matches at 8 bases. V was clipped by 3 bases and J by 5 bases; unmatched bases: 3. From germline, CDR1 is ENHRY and CDR2 SYGVKD. The CDR3 loop spans 13 amino acids. The CDR3 DNA reads as TGTGCCATCAGTGACCCGCGGGGGGACGAGCAGTACTTC. It codes for CAISDPRGDEQYF.

The chain links TRBV4-2 to TRBJ2-3, with 8 bases fitting TRBD2. This CDR3 comprises 13 residues. CDR1 and CDR2 from the germline V gene are LGHNA and YNFKEQ. V was pared by 4 bases and J by 6 bases, with 3 bases of the junction left unmatched. The CDR3 is CASSPGGADTQYF. CDR3 DNA sequence: TGTGCCAGCAGCCCGGGGGGGGCGGATACGCAGTATTTT.

The chain carries TRBV25-1 and TRBJ2-5; no clear D. The V end was cut by 4 bases, the J end by 4 bases, with 7 bases between. Per the germline V gene, CDR1 is MGHDK and CDR2 is SYGVNS. The CDR3 sequence is 12 residues long. The CDR3 here is CASSVGIETQYF. CDR3 coding DNA: TGTGCCAGCAGTGTGGGGATAGAGACCCAGTACTTC.

The chain carries TRBV11-2 and TRBJ1-2; D gene unclear. Germline assignment: CDR1 SGHAT and CDR2 FQNNGV. V lost 2 bases and J lost 4, with 14 bases in between. This CDR3 contains 15 residues. CDR3 protein: CASSLLPRPAYGYTF. CDR3 DNA: TGTGCCAGCAGCTTACTCCCCCGCCCGGCCTATGGCTACACCTTC.

The CDR3 here is CASISWKNEQFF. In DNA, the CDR3 is TGTGCCAGCATATCGTGGAAGAATGAGCAGTTCTTC. The chain combines TRBV28 with TRBJ2-1, with unresolved D. The CDR3 contains 12 residues. The germline CDR1 and CDR2 sequences are MDHEN and SYDVKM. The V end was cut by 7 bases, the J end by 7 bases, with 11 bases between.

The chain recombines TRBV2 with TRBJ1-2, with D uncertain. Germline values: CDR1 SNHLY, CDR2 FYNNEI. V lost 10 bases and J lost 8, with 5 bases in between. The CDR3 contains 8 residues. The CDR3 region is CATEGYTF. The CDR3 DNA follows: TGTGCCACGGAGGGCTACACCTTC.

The J gene is TRBJ2-1, the V gene TRBV28; TRBD1 matches at 9 bases. This CDR3 comprises 15 residues. V lost 5 bases, J lost 6 bases, and 8 bases stayed unmatched. Germline V gene lookup returns CDR1 MDHEN and CDR2 SYDVKM. The CDR3 DNA is TGTGCCAGCAGTGTAACAGGGGGCGCGGGCAATGAGCAGTTCTTC. It encodes CASSVTGGAGNEQFF.

The chain recombines TRBV13 with TRBJ1-3; 8 bases line up with TRBD1. V was pared by 9 bases and J by 6 bases, with 13 bases of the junction left unmatched. CDR3 length: 15 amino acids. Germline lookup yields CDR1 PRHDT and CDR2 FYEKMQ (reference sequence). Here the CDR3 reads CARLAGGLWENTIYF. The CDR3 nucleotides read TGTGCCAGACTTGCAGGGGGCCTCTGGGAAAACACCATATATTTT.

DNA of the CDR3: TGTGCCAGTAGTAACTTAGCGGGGGTAAGCACAGATACGCAGTATTTT. Protein sequence: CASSNLAGVSTDTQYF. The chain employs TRBV19 and TRBJ2-3, with 9 bases that match TRBD2. After removal of 4 bases from V and 0 bases from J, the junction contained 5 bases not matched to a gene. CDR3 size: 16 residues. The germline V gene encodes CDR1 LNHDA and CDR2 SQIVND (reference sequence).

V usage is TRBV7-2 and J usage is TRBJ1-2; a weak D match, TRBD1 (5 bases). Germline CDR1 reads SGHTA; CDR2 reads FQGNSA. This CDR3 spans 15 amino acids. Deletions cut 6 bases from V and 4 bases from J, with 18 bases between. Here the CDR3 DNA reads TGTGCCAGCAGTTCAGTGACAGTGCCCCTCTATGGCTACACCTTC. This encodes CASSSVTVPLYGYTF.

The CDR3, as DNA: TGTGCCAGCAGCTCCAGGGATAGCAATCAGCCCCAGCATTTT. This gives the protein CASSSRDSNQPQHF. The chain combines TRBV5-4 with TRBJ1-5; a weak D match, TRBD1 (5 bases). CDR1 and CDR2 from the germline V gene are SGHNT and YYREEE (reference sequence). V lost 3 bases, J lost 0 bases, and 7 bases lay in between. This CDR3 has 14 residues.

This clone showed up just a few times. This rearrangement joins TRBV27 to TRBJ1-5, with D perhaps TRBD1 (5 bases). Germline V lookup: CDR1 MNHEY, CDR2 SMNVEV (reference sequence). This CDR3 comprises 15 residues. V was trimmed by 6 bases and J by 5 bases, leaving 17 bases between them. CDR3 bases: TGTGCCAGCAGCCAGTTTGGGGCGGAATATCAGCCCCAGCATTTT. It specifies CASSQFGAEYQPQHF.